Presented here are 7 T cell receptor beta chains from one specimen sequenced in a study of CD8 T cells in ankylosing spondylitis (dated by TCRdb to 2016 to 2017). To prepare the library, 5' RACE was applied. TCRdb names Illumina HiSeq 2500 as the instrument used. The public reads were run again by TCRdb, first through fastp at Q25 and then through MiXCR, and only productive beta chains were kept. Rows are combined by CDR3 protein, so each entry shows the most common genes and DNA. The sample contains hundreds of thousands of distinct CDR3 sequences, about 10% of them found a single time. 21% of the sample lies in the top ten. Input material: blood, either unsorted or a sorted T cell fraction (not recorded which). These receptor sequences come from a male donor with ankylosing spondylitis or in good health (not recorded which).

This clonotype occurred many times. A junction boundary mismatches the germline segment, possibly from a read error. V and J are TRBV7-7 and TRBJ2-2; the match to TRBD1 covers 8 bases. Germline V CDR1 and CDR2: SSHAT, FNYEAQ (reference sequence). The CDR3 has 16 residues. CDR3 amino acids: CASSLEGQANTGELFF. DNA of the CDR3: TGTGCTAGCAGCTTAGAGGGACAGGCGAACACCGGGGAGCTGTTTTTT.

Many counts were recorded for this clonotype. The chain carries TRBV9 and TRBJ2-3; D uncertain. The CDR3 runs 13 residues. V lost 0 bases to trimming and J lost 4 bases, with 6 bases between them. CDR1 and CDR2 from the germline V gene are SGDLS and YYNGEE. DNA for the CDR3: TGTGCCAGCAGCGTAGGGCTAGCAGATACGCAGTATTTT. As protein: CASSVGLADTQYF.

This chain uses TRBV19 with TRBJ1-2; D gene unclear. Trimming shortened V by 6 bases and J by 2 bases, and 19 bases separated the two germline ends. The CDR3 is made up of 16 amino acids. Germline V CDR1 and CDR2: LNHDA, SQIVND (reference sequence). The CDR3 DNA reads TGTGCCAGTAGCCCTAGTCAGCGGCAGCTGAACTATGGCTACACCTTC. Its translation is CASSPSQRQLNYGYTF.

There are many counts of this clonotype. The rearrangement links TRBV4-2 to TRBJ2-3; D is ambiguous. The V end was cut by 0 bases, the J end by 7 bases, with 8 bases between. Germline-derived CDR1 and CDR2 are LGHNA and YNFKEQ. The CDR3 is 13 residues long. The chain's CDR3 is CASSQDPWNTQYF. The CDR3 coding sequence is TGTGCCAGCAGCCAAGATCCCTGGAATACGCAGTATTTT.

This clonotype showed up many times. The CDR3 coding sequence is TGCAGTGCTGCAGTCGGGGCCGGGAACACTGAAGCTTTCTTT. Translation: CSAAVGAGNTEAFF. This chain joins TRBV20-1 and TRBJ1-1; a possible D gene is TRBD1 (5 bases). V was trimmed by 5 bases and J by 1 base, leaving 14 bases between them. Germline assignment: CDR1 DFQATT and CDR2 SNEGSKA (reference sequence). This CDR3 comprises 14 residues.

In this sample, this clonotype turned up a few times. V and J are TRBV12-3 or TRBV12-4 and TRBJ2-1; 13 nucleotides match TRBD2. This CDR3 contains 15 residues. The V and J ends lost 6 bases and 9 bases, in that order; junction bases with no gene match: 8. The DNA for the CDR3 is TGTGCCAGCAGGGGAGGACTAGCGGGGGACCCTGAGCAGTTCTTC. Its translation is CASRGGLAGDPEQFF.

This clonotype was recorded many times. The rearrangement uses TRBV7-8 and TRBJ2-1; tentatively, D is TRBD2 (5 bases). Trimming took 5 bases from V and 0 from J, leaving 14 bases between them. Germline CDR1 is SGHVS and CDR2 is FQNEAQ. There are 16 residues in the CDR3. This CDR3 reads CASSPQAAGSYNEQFF. CDR3 sequence (DNA): TGTGCCAGCAGCCCTCAGGCGGCGGGCTCCTACAATGAGCAGTTCTTC.